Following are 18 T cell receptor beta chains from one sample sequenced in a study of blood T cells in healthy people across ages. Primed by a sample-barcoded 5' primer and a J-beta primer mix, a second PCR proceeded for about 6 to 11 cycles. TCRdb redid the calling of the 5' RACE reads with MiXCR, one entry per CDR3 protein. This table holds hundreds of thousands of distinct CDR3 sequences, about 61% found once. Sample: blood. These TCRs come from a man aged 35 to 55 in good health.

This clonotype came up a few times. The CDR3 DNA sequence: TGTGCCAGCAAGGAACGGGACGATCGCTTCTCTGGGGCCAACGTCCTGACTTTC. Translation gives CASKERDDRFSGANVLTF. The chain joins TRBV6-1 to TRBJ2-6; possibly TRBD1 or TRBD2 for D (5 bases each). Trimming pared 7 bases from V and 0 bases from J, leaving 19 bases between. Germline V gene data show CDR1 as MNHNS and CDR2 as SASEGT. The CDR3 spans 18 residues.

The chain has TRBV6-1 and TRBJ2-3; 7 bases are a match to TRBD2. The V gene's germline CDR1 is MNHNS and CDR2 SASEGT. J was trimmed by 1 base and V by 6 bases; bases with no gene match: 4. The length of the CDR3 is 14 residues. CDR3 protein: CASRLRGGTDTQYF. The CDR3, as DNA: TGTGCCAGCAGGCTCCGGGGGGGCACAGATACGCAGTATTTT.

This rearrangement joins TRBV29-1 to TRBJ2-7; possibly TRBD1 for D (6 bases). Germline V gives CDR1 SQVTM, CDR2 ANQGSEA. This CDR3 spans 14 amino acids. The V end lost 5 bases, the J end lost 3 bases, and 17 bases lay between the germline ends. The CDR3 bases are TGCAGCGTTACCCGAATCCAGGGGTACTACGAGCAGTACTTC. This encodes CSVTRIQGYYEQYF.

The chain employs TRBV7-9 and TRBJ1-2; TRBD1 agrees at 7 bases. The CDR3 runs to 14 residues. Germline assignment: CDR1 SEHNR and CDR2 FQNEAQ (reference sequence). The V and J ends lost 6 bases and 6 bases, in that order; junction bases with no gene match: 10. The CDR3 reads CASSFQGGIHGYTF. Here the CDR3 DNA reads TGTGCCAGCAGTTTCCAGGGGGGGATTCATGGCTACACCTTC.

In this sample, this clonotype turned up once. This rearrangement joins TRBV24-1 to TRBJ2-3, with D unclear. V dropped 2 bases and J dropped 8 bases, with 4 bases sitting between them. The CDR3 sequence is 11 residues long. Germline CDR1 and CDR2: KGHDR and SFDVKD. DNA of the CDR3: TGTGCCACCAGTGATTCCCTTACGCAGTATTTT. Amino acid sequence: CATSDSLTQYF.

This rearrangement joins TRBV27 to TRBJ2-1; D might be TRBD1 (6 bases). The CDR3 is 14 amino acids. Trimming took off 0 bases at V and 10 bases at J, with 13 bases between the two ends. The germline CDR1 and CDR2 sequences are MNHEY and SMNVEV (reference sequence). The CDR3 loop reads CASSLSTGAEEQFF. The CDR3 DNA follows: TGTGCCAGCAGTTTATCGACAGGCGCGGAAGAGCAGTTCTTC.

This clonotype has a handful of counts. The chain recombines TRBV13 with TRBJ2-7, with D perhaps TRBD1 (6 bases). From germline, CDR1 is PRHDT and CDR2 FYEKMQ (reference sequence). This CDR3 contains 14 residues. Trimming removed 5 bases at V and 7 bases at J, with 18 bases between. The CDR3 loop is CASSPGVTPDEQYF. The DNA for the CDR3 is TGTGCCAGCAGCCCAGGGGTCACCCCTGATGAGCAGTACTTC.

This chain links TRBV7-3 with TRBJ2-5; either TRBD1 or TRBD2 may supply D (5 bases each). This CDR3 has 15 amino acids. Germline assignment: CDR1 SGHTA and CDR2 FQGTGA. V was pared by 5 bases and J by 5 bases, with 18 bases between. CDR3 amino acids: CASSPTGLAVETQYF. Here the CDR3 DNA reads TGTGCCAGCAGCCCCACGGGGCTAGCTGTGGAGACCCAGTACTTC.

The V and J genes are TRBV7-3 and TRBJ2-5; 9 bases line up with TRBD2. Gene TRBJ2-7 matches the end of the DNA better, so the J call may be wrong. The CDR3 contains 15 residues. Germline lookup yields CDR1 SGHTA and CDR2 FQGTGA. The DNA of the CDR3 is TGTGCCAGCAGCTTACGAGGCGGGAGGGCCTCCGAGCAGTACTTC. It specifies CASSLRGGRASEQYF.

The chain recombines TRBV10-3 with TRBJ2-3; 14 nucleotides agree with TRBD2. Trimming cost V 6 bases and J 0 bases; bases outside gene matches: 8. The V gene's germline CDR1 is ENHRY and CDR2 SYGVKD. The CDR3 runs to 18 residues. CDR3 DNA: TGTGCCATCAGATTGGGACTAGCGGGAGTTGGCAGCACAGATACGCAGTATTTT. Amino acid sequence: CAIRLGLAGVGSTDTQYF.

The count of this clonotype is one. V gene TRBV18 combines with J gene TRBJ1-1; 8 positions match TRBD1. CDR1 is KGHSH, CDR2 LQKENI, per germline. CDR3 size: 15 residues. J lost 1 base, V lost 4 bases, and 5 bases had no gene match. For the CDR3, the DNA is TGTGCCAGCTCACGAGCCGGGACAGGGAACACTGAAGCTTTCTTT. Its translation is CASSRAGTGNTEAFF.

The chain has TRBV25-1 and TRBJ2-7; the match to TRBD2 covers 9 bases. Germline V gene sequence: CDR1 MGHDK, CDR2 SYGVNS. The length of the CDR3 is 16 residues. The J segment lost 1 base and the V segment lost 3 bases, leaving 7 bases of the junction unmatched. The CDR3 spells CASSDPRLAVSYEQYF. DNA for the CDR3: TGTGCCAGCAGTGACCCCCGACTAGCGGTTTCCTACGAGCAGTACTTC.

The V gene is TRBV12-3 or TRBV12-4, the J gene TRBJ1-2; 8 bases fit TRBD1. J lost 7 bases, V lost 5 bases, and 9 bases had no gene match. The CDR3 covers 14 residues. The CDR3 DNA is TGTGCCAGCAGTCCGACCAGGACAGGGTTTGGCTACACCTTC. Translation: CASSPTRTGFGYTF.

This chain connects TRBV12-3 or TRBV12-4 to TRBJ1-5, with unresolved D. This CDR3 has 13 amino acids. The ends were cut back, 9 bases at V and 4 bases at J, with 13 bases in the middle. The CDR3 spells CASTQQQNQPQHF. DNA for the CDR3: TGTGCCAGTACGCAACAGCAAAATCAGCCCCAGCATTTT.

The CDR3 region has the DNA TGTGCCAGCCACGGACAGGGGTGGGACACTGAAGCTTTCTTT. It yields the protein CASHGQGWDTEAFF. The chain links TRBV5-5 to TRBJ1-1, with TRBD1 matching over 9 bases. The CDR3 spans 14 residues. V shed 7 bases, J shed 3 bases, and the junction held 7 bases outside the gene matches. Germline V gives CDR1 SGHKS, CDR2 YYEKEE (reference sequence).

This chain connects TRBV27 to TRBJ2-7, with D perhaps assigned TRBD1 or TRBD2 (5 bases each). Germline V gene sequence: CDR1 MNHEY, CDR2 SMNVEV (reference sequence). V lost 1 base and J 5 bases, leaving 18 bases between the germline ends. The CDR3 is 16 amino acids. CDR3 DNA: TGTGCCAGCAGTTTATTAATGGGGGTGCACGGGAACGAGCAGTACTTC. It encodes CASSLLMGVHGNEQYF.

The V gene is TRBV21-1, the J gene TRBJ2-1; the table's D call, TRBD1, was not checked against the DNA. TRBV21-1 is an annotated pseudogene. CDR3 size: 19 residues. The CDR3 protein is CASSKYRINQGFLINEQFF. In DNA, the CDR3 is TGTGCCAGCAGCAAGTACAGAATTAACCAGGGATTTTTAATCAATGAGCAGTTCTTC.

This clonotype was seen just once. Written as DNA, the CDR3 is TGTGCCAGCAGCCGACAGGTCTCCCATGAGCAGTTCTTC. This translates into CASSRQVSHEQFF. V and J are TRBV28 and TRBJ2-1, with a tentative D call TRBD1 (6 bases). Looked up from germline, CDR1 is MDHEN and CDR2 is SYDVKM. This CDR3 contains 13 residues. The V end lost 6 bases, the J end lost 8 bases, and 14 bases lay between the germline ends.